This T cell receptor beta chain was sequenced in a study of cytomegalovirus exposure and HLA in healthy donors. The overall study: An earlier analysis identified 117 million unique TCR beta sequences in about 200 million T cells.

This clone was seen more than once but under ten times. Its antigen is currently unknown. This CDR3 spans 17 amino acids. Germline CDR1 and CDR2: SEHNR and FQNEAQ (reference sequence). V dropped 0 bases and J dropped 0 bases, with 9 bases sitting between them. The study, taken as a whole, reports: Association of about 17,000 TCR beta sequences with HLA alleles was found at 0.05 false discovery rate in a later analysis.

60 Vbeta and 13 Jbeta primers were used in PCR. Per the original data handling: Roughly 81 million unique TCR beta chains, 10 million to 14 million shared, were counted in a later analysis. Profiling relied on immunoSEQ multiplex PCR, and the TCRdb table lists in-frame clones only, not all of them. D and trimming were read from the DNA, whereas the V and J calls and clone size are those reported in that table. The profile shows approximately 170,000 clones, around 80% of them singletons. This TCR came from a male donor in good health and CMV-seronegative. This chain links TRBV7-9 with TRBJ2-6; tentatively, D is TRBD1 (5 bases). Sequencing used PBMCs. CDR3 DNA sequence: TGTGCCAGCAGCTTAGCGGGCAGGGACTCTGGGGCCAACGTCCTGACTTTC. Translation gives CASSLAGRDSGANVLTF.